The 30 T cell receptor beta chains below were found in one sample sequenced in a study of identical twins. From the 5' RACE reads, TCRdb called clonotypes with MiXCR, one entry per CDR3 protein. The sample shows about 1.7 million distinct CDR3 sequences, less than 35% of them seen only once. Sequenced input: cord blood. These receptors were collected from a newborn girl in good health.

This clonotype was seen only a few times. The rearrangement links TRBV6-1 to TRBJ2-7; TRBD2 aligns across 7 bases. CDR3 length: 13 amino acids. V lost 3 bases, J lost 2 bases, and 1 base stayed unmatched. The germline CDR1 and CDR2 sequences are MNHNS and SASEGT. The CDR3 DNA is TGTGCCAGCAGTGACGGACTAGCCTACGAGCAGTACTTC. Translating gives CASSDGLAYEQYF.

The rearrangement joins TRBV27 to TRBJ1-5; 9 bases match TRBD1. V lost 4 bases and J lost 0; bases outside the gene matches: 4. The CDR3 consists of 16 residues. Germline V lookup: CDR1 MNHEY, CDR2 SMNVEV (reference sequence). Written as DNA, the CDR3 is TGTGCCAGCAGTTCAGCGGGACAGGGTAGCAATCAGCCCCAGCATTTT. Translation gives CASSSAGQGSNQPQHF.

V gene TRBV12-3 or TRBV12-4 combines with J gene TRBJ1-2, with D tentatively TRBD1 (5 bases). The CDR3 length is 14 residues. The ends were cut back, 6 bases at V and 2 bases at J, with 13 bases in the middle. The CDR3 sequence: CASSPGLQNYGYTF. The CDR3 coding sequence is TGTGCCAGCAGCCCGGGACTCCAAAACTATGGCTACACCTTC.

This clonotype was seen a few times. The gene calls are TRBV12-3 or TRBV12-4 and TRBJ2-5; perhaps TRBD1 as D (5 bases). V was trimmed by 3 bases and J by 5 bases, leaving 13 bases between them. The CDR3 contains 14 residues. CDR3 DNA: TGTGCCAGCAGTTTCTTTAGGGGCCTGGAGACCCAGTACTTC. Protein sequence: CASSFFRGLETQYF.

This clonotype turned up a few times. This chain uses TRBV20-1 with TRBJ1-6, with D perhaps matching TRBD1 (6 bases). V gave up 7 bases and J gave up 9 bases, with 13 bases separating them. There are 12 residues in the CDR3. Germline V gene lookup returns CDR1 DFQATT and CDR2 SNEGSKA (reference sequence). The CDR3 region is CSVSETGSPLHF. The CDR3 DNA sequence: TGCAGTGTTTCCGAGACAGGTTCACCCCTCCACTTT.

This clonotype has a handful of counts. The chain recombines TRBV12-3 or TRBV12-4 with TRBJ1-2; weak D call: TRBD1 (5 bases). Trimming left V 2 bases short and J 4 bases short, with 11 bases between. The CDR3 covers 14 residues. CDR3 DNA sequence: TGTGCCAGCAGTTTACTCCAGGGCGGCTATGGCTACACCTTC. Amino acid sequence: CASSLLQGGYGYTF.

Remarks on this clonotype: An end of the junction does not agree with germline; a read error may underlie this. CDR3 loop: CAGSQDTGELFF. The CDR3, as DNA: TGTGCCGGCAGCCAGGATACCGGGGAGCTGTTTTTT. This chain uses TRBV3-1 with TRBJ2-2, with D hard to call. The CDR3 length is 12 residues. CDR1 is LGHDT and CDR2 is YNNKEL in the germline V gene (reference sequence).

The gene calls are TRBV5-1 and TRBJ1-1, with unresolved D. CDR3 length: 14 amino acids. In germline, CDR1 is SGHRS, CDR2 YFSETQ. The ends were cut back, 0 bases at V and 0 bases at J, with 6 bases in the middle. For the CDR3, the DNA is TGCGCCAGCAGCTTGGATCTTTTGAACACTGAAGCTTTCTTT. Translation: CASSLDLLNTEAFF. Drawing the rest from reference TRBV5-1 and TRBJ1-1, the complete variable domain is KAGVTQTPRYLIKTRGQQVTLSCSPISGHRSVSWYQQTPGQGLQFLFEYFSETQRNKGNFPGRFSGRQFSNSRSEMNVSTLELGDSALYLCASSLDLLNTEAFFGQGTRLTVV.

With regard to this clonotype: An end of the junction differs from the germline gene, which may be a read error. The rearrangement uses TRBV9 and TRBJ2-3; weak D call: TRBD1 (5 bases). The CDR3 totals 12 residues. Germline V gives CDR1 SGDLS, CDR2 YYNGEE. The DNA of the CDR3 is TGTGCCAGCAGCGGTAACACAGGTACGCAGTATTTT. Its translation: CASSGNTGTQYF.

There are a few counts of this clonotype. CDR3 sequence (DNA): TGTGCCAGCAGCTTCTATGACAGGTCGAACTATGGCTACACCTTC. It is translated as CASSFYDRSNYGYTF. The chain links TRBV5-6 to TRBJ1-2; possibly TRBD1 for D (6 bases). The ends were cut back, 2 bases at V and 2 bases at J, with 13 bases in the middle. The CDR3 spans 15 residues. The germline CDR1 and CDR2 sequences are SGHDT and YYEEEE. Variable domain in full (rest from reference TRBV5-6 and TRBJ1-2): DAGVTQSPTHLIKTRGQQVTLRCSPKSGHDTVSWYQQALGQGPQFIFQYYEEEERQRGNFPDRFSGHQFPNYSSELNVNALLLGDSALYLCASSFYDRSNYGYTFGSGTRLTVV.

CDR3 sequence reads: CAISAQTFEAFF. The CDR3 nucleotides read TGTGCCATCAGTGCCCAGACGTTCGAAGCTTTCTTT. The J gene is TRBJ1-1, the V gene TRBV10-3; D is unresolved. Trimming cost V 4 bases and J 8 bases, with 11 bases left between them. The CDR3 is 12 residues long. Germline CDR1 is ENHRY and CDR2 is SYGVKD.

This chain connects TRBV20-1 to TRBJ2-3; 10 bases line up with TRBD2. Per the germline V gene, CDR1 is DFQATT and CDR2 is SNEGSKA (reference sequence). The CDR3 totals 14 residues. The J segment lost 5 bases and the V segment lost 1 base, leaving 3 bases of the junction unmatched. The CDR3 bases are TGCAGTGCTAGAGCTAGCGGGAGTTTAGATACGCAGTATTTT. Protein: CSARASGSLDTQYF.

This clonotype was observed once. This chain uses TRBV9 with TRBJ2-1, with D maybe TRBD2 (5 bases). Per germline, CDR1 SGDLS and CDR2 YYNGEE. There are 16 residues in the CDR3. The V and J ends lost 0 bases and 4 bases respectively, with 14 bases between them. The CDR3 spells CASSVGTGGYYNEQFF. Here the CDR3 DNA reads TGTGCCAGCAGCGTAGGGACTGGCGGCTATTACAATGAGCAGTTCTTC.

The gene calls are TRBV19 and TRBJ2-3; 7 positions match TRBD1. From germline, CDR1 is LNHDA and CDR2 SQIVND (reference sequence). The CDR3 runs 15 residues. V trimming: 5 bases; J trimming: 0 bases; junction bases outside the gene matches: 5. The CDR3 DNA follows: TGTGCCAGTAGTTCTAAGGGGGCGAGCACAGATACGCAGTATTTT. Amino acid sequence: CASSSKGASTDTQYF.

The chain uses TRBV9 and TRBJ2-1, with 7 bases fitting TRBD2. This CDR3 is 16 amino acids long. V shed 4 bases and J 11 bases; nucleotides not matched to a gene: 18. Germline V gives CDR1 SGDLS, CDR2 YYNGEE. CDR3 in amino acids: CASSLGPSGLPLQQFF. The CDR3, as DNA: TGTGCCAGCAGCCTGGGCCCTAGCGGCCTCCCACTACAGCAGTTCTTC.

This rearrangement joins TRBV5-1 to TRBJ2-1, with 15 bases that match TRBD2. The CDR3 is made up of 19 amino acids. V dropped 4 bases and J dropped 0; count of bases not matched to a gene: 8. Germline-derived CDR1 and CDR2 are SGHRS and YFSETQ. The CDR3, as DNA: TGCGCCAGCAGCCTTCCGGGACTAGCGGGAGGCAGCTCCTACAATGAGCAGTTCTTC. It codes for CASSLPGLAGGSSYNEQFF.

In this sample, this clonotype turned up many times. V usage is TRBV12-3 or TRBV12-4 and J usage is TRBJ2-3; D is undetermined. The CDR3 extends over 16 amino acids. The V end lost 1 base, the J end lost 1 base, and 12 bases lay between the germline ends. CDR3 coding DNA: TGTGCCAGCAGTTTAGGGTTCGGACGGGGCACAGATACGCAGTATTTT. Its protein product is CASSLGFGRGTDTQYF.

The rearrangement joins TRBV2 to TRBJ2-1, with D tentatively TRBD2 (6 bases). Trimming pared 7 bases from V and 1 base from J, leaving 14 bases between. The CDR3 consists of 15 residues. Looked up from germline, CDR1 is SNHLY and CDR2 is FYNNEI. DNA of the CDR3: TGTGCCAGCACCACTGCAGGAGGGTCCTACAATGAGCAGTTCTTC. It encodes CASTTAGGSYNEQFF.

The DNA of the CDR3 is TGTACCAGCAACTTCGAGACTAGCGGGAAATCTGAGCAGTTCTTC. It encodes CTSNFETSGKSEQFF. The gene calls are TRBV7-2 and TRBJ2-1; 11 positions match TRBD2. The CDR3 is 15 amino acids. CDR1 SGHTA and CDR2 FQGNSA come from the germline V gene. The trim removed 7 bases at V and 9 bases at J, leaving 11 bases unmatched.

The chain links TRBV7-9 to TRBJ2-3; D possibly matches TRBD1 or TRBD2 (6 bases each). Trimming left V 5 bases short and J 6 bases short, with 15 bases between. The germline V gene has CDR1 SEHNR and CDR2 FQNEAQ (reference sequence). The CDR3 has 14 residues. CDR3 bases: TGTGCCAGCAGCCCAAGGAAGGGGGGCGATACGCAGTATTTT. It encodes CASSPRKGGDTQYF.

The chain employs TRBV27 and TRBJ1-2; TRBD1 matches 9 bases. V lost 4 bases and J lost 6; bases outside the gene matches: 6. Germline CDR1 is MNHEY and CDR2 is SMNVEV (reference sequence). The CDR3 totals 14 residues. The CDR3 DNA is TGTGCCAGCAGTTCTGACAGGGGGAACAATGGCTACACCTTC. It specifies CASSSDRGNNGYTF.

This clonotype was picked up many times. V and J are TRBV5-1 and TRBJ1-2; D is undetermined. The length of the CDR3 is 14 residues. The V gene lost 4 bases and the J gene lost 2 bases, with 12 bases spanning the gap. Germline CDR1 reads SGHRS; CDR2 reads YFSETQ. As DNA, the CDR3 is TGCGCCAGCAGCCCGATTGCGGAAAACTATGGCTACACCTTC. This encodes CASSPIAENYGYTF.

This clonotype has ten or more counts. DNA of the CDR3: TGTGCCATCGGAGAATATGGCTACACCTTC. Encoded protein: CAIGEYGYTF. V gene TRBV10-3 combines with J gene TRBJ1-2; D is unresolved. The CDR3 loop spans 10 amino acids. CDR1 is ENHRY and CDR2 is SYGVKD in the germline V gene. Trimming pared 8 bases from V and 5 bases from J, leaving 6 bases between.

The chain is built from TRBV11-2 and TRBJ2-7, with a weak D call TRBD2 (6 bases). The CDR3 runs 19 residues. Germline V lookup: CDR1 SGHAT, CDR2 FQNNGV. V was shortened by 5 bases and J by 0 bases, with 26 bases between the two germline ends. The CDR3 protein is CASSPWDSSIAVYSYEQYF. The CDR3, as DNA: TGTGCCAGCAGCCCCTGGGATAGCTCCATAGCGGTTTACTCCTACGAGCAGTACTTC.

In its sample, this clonotype was seen a few times. The chain is built from TRBV28 and TRBJ1-2; 10 bases map to TRBD1. Germline-derived CDR1 and CDR2 are MDHEN and SYDVKM. V lost 6 bases to trimming and J lost 2 bases; unmatched junction nucleotides: 6. CDR3 size: 15 residues. Here the CDR3 reads CASRGPGQGNYGYTF. The CDR3 DNA follows: TGTGCCAGCAGGGGACCGGGACAGGGGAACTATGGCTACACCTTC.

The V call is TRBV7-8, the J call TRBJ2-1; TRBD2 agrees at 13 bases. The CDR3 spans 16 residues. CDR1 and CDR2 (germline): SGHVS, FQNEAQ. V was clipped by 4 bases and J by 6 bases; unmatched bases: 6. CDR3 in amino acids: CASSSLLAGGFNEQFF. The CDR3 nucleotides read TGTGCCAGCAGCTCCCTACTAGCGGGAGGGTTCAATGAGCAGTTCTTC.

This clonotype was picked up a small number of times. This chain connects TRBV28 to TRBJ1-2, with 8 nucleotides matching TRBD1. This CDR3 is 15 amino acids long. The V gene end was trimmed by 7 bases and the J gene end by 3 bases; junction bases not matched to a gene: 10. Germline lookup yields CDR1 MDHEN and CDR2 SYDVKM. DNA for the CDR3: TGTGCCAGCAACTCAGGGGGCGTCGGGGACTATGGCTACACCTTC. Its protein product is CASNSGGVGDYGYTF.

The chain couples TRBV20-1 to TRBJ2-1; 9 nucleotides agree with TRBD2. This CDR3 has 20 residues. Germline CDR1 and CDR2: DFQATT and SNEGSKA (reference sequence). J was trimmed by 0 bases and V by 4 bases; bases with no gene match: 19. CDR3: CSAKDFRLAERTSSYNEQFF. The DNA for the CDR3 is TGCAGTGCTAAAGACTTCCGACTAGCGGAAAGAACTAGCTCCTACAATGAGCAGTTCTTC.

This clonotype was observed a few times. The CDR3 nucleotides are TGTGCCAGCAGCCAGGCTCTTCTAAATCAGCCCCAGCATTTT. Protein: CASSQALLNQPQHF. The chain uses TRBV4-2 and TRBJ1-5; D uncertain. V was cut by 3 bases and J by 4 bases, with 10 bases left in between. CDR3 length: 14 amino acids. Germline-derived CDR1 and CDR2 are LGHNA and YNFKEQ.

The chain joins TRBV12-3 or TRBV12-4 to TRBJ2-3; 11 nucleotides line up with TRBD2. The CDR3 spans 14 residues. The V gene end was trimmed by 3 bases and the J gene end by 8 bases; junction bases not matched to a gene: 4. The CDR3 here is CASSFLAGGPTQYF. For the CDR3, the DNA is TGTGCCAGCAGTTTTTTAGCGGGGGGGCCTACGCAGTATTTT.